The 28 T cell receptor beta chains below were found in one sample sequenced in a study of OX40 agonist ivuxolimab in advanced cancers. Method: immunoSEQ multiplex PCR; TCRdb's copy keeps in-frame clones and lacks some. The sample consists of 50,000 to 65,000 clones, approximately 88% of them appearing once. Here the sequenced sample was CD4+ or CD8+ T cells sorted from blood, taken in a trial of the OX40 agonist ivuxolimab. The receptors derive from an adult with an advanced solid tumor such as melanoma, head and neck, liver or kidney cancer.

The V gene is TRBV29-1, the J gene TRBJ2-2, with D possibly TRBD1 on 6 matching bases. CDR1 is SQVTM, CDR2 ANQGSEA, per germline. This CDR3 has 14 amino acids. Between the trimmed V and J ends, which lost 4 bases and 5 bases, there was a span of 14 bases. As DNA, the CDR3 is TGCAGCGTTGGCGAACAGGGTAGGACCGGGGAGCTGTTTTTT. It codes for CSVGEQGRTGELFF.

This chain's CDR3 is CASSLDRGLGYEQYF. As DNA, the CDR3 is TGTGCCAGCAGCCTCGACAGGGGGCTAGGGTACGAGCAGTACTTC. This chain links TRBV11-2 with TRBJ2-7, with TRBD1 matching 10 bases. The CDR3 runs 15 residues. Germline V gene lookup returns CDR1 SGHAT and CDR2 FQNNGV. Trimming removed 5 bases from V and 4 bases from J; junction bases left unmatched: 8.

The J gene is TRBJ1-3, the V gene TRBV7-2, with D unresolved. This CDR3 comprises 15 residues. Germline CDR1 and CDR2: SGHTA and FQGNSA. Between the trimmed V and J ends, which lost 5 bases and 0 bases, there was a span of 11 bases. The DNA for the CDR3 is TGTGCCAGCAGCGCATTTCTAAGCTCTGGAAACACCATATATTTT. Translation: CASSAFLSSGNTIYF.

CDR3 bases: TGCAGTGGACAGGCTGGAGATGGCTACACCTTC. Amino acids: CSGQAGDGYTF. The rearrangement links TRBV20-1 to TRBJ1-2; tentative D call: TRBD1 (6 bases). Trimming took 7 bases from V and 6 from J, leaving 12 bases between them. Germline V CDR1 and CDR2: DFQATT, SNEGSKA (reference sequence). This CDR3 is built from 11 residues.

This chain connects TRBV19 to TRBJ2-1, with 14 nucleotides matching TRBD2. Per germline, CDR1 LNHDA and CDR2 SQIVND (reference sequence). The CDR3 runs to 16 residues. J was trimmed by 6 bases and V by 7 bases; bases with no gene match: 8. The CDR3 sequence is CASTHPGTSGSNEQFF. In nucleotides, the CDR3 is TGTGCCAGTACCCACCCCGGGACTAGCGGGAGCAATGAGCAGTTCTTC.

This clone was counted only a few times. The rearrangement uses TRBV7-3 and TRBJ2-3; D call uncertain. Germline lookup yields CDR1 SGHTA and CDR2 FQGTGA. Trimming shortened V by 6 bases and J by 3 bases, and 13 bases separated the two germline ends. The CDR3 contains 14 residues. The CDR3 here is CASSRTGMTDTQYF. The CDR3 DNA is TGTGCCAGCAGTCGCACGGGCATGACAGATACGCAGTATTTT.

This chain joins TRBV10-3 and TRBJ1-1, with 7 bases that match TRBD1. Germline V CDR1 and CDR2: ENHRY, SYGVKD. Trimming removed 4 bases from V and 5 bases from J; junction bases left unmatched: 7. The CDR3 is made up of 14 amino acids. The CDR3 DNA follows: TGTGCCATCAGTGCCGGAGGGGGCGGGACTGAAGCTTTCTTT. Protein: CAISAGGGGTEAFF.

This chain links TRBV2 with TRBJ2-1, with D possibly matching TRBD2 (6 bases). Per germline, CDR1 SNHLY and CDR2 FYNNEI. V was trimmed by 8 bases and J by 6 bases, leaving 8 bases between them. There are 11 residues in the CDR3. CDR3 nucleotides: TGTGCCAGCCGGGGAGGCAATGAGCAGTTCTTC. Protein sequence: CASRGGNEQFF.

The CDR3 bases are TGTGCCAGCAGGACGAGTGGAAGCCTCTCTGGGGCCAACGTCCTGACTTTC. Translation gives CASRTSGSLSGANVLTF. The chain employs TRBV14 and TRBJ2-6; D is ambiguous. V was shortened by 6 bases and J by 0 bases, with 15 bases between the two germline ends. CDR1 SGHDN and CDR2 FVKESK come from the germline V gene. This CDR3 comprises 17 residues.

On this clone: This same CDR3 is encoded by further DNA sequences in the sample. The chain is built from TRBV27 and TRBJ2-7, with 10 bases matching TRBD1. The CDR3 is made up of 14 amino acids. Germline V lookup: CDR1 MNHEY, CDR2 SMNVEV (reference sequence). J lost 3 bases, V lost 4 bases, and 3 bases had no gene match. Here the CDR3 reads CASSSGQGSYEQYF. CDR3 coding DNA: TGTGCCAGCAGTTCGGGACAGGGGAGCTACGAGCAGTACTTC.

The V call is TRBV27, the J call TRBJ1-1; 8 bases agree with TRBD1. J lost 5 bases, V lost 10 bases, and 9 bases had no gene match. Germline V lookup: CDR1 MNHEY, CDR2 SMNVEV (reference sequence). The CDR3 is made up of 13 amino acids. CDR3 bases: TGTGCCAACAGGAAGGGACAGGTGACTGAAGCTTTCTTT. It specifies CANRKGQVTEAFF.

The chain is built from TRBV19 and TRBJ2-2; 8 nucleotides align to TRBD2. Germline CDR1 LNHDA, CDR2 SQIVND (reference sequence). The CDR3 is 17 residues long. J was trimmed by 0 bases and V by 3 bases; bases with no gene match: 6. CDR3 nucleotide sequence: TGTGCCAGTAGTATCCGACTAGCGAGACCGAACACCGGGGAGCTGTTTTTT. This translates into CASSIRLARPNTGELFF.

This clone is a singleton in its sample. The rearrangement uses TRBV29-1 and TRBJ1-2, with D possibly being TRBD1 (5 bases). The CDR3 consists of 14 residues. The V gene lost 2 bases and the J gene lost 8 bases, with 18 bases spanning the gap. Germline loops: CDR1 SQVTM, CDR2 ANQGSEA. The CDR3 DNA sequence: TGCAGCGTTGAATCTTATCCCGTCAGGGCCGGCTACACCTTC. Translation gives CSVESYPVRAGYTF.

The gene calls are TRBV30 and TRBJ2-1; TRBD2 agrees at 11 bases. Looked up from germline, CDR1 is GTSNPN and CDR2 is SVGIG (reference sequence). Germline trimming cut 3 bases from V and 2 bases from J; bases unmatched to any gene: 6. The CDR3 is 16 amino acids. The CDR3 is CAWRRTSGHPYNEQFF. DNA for the CDR3: TGTGCCTGGAGGCGGACTAGCGGGCATCCCTACAATGAGCAGTTCTTC.

In DNA form, the CDR3 reads TGTGCCTGGAGTGTATCCATGGGTTTTGAAAAACTGTTTTTT. Translation gives CAWSVSMGFEKLFF. The rearrangement links TRBV30 to TRBJ1-4; D is unclear. The CDR3 totals 14 residues. The V and J ends lost 0 bases and 7 bases respectively, with 12 bases between them. Per the germline V gene, CDR1 is GTSNPN and CDR2 is SVGIG (reference sequence).

The J gene is TRBJ2-1, the V gene TRBV15, with 8 bases matching TRBD2. The germline CDR1 and CDR2 sequences are LNHNV and YYDKDF (reference sequence). The CDR3 runs 18 residues. Germline trimming cut 1 base from V and 1 base from J; bases unmatched to any gene: 9. In DNA, the CDR3 is TGTGCCACCAGCAGAGTGGAGCGGGGGTTGTTTTCCTACAATGAGCAGTTCTTC. Its protein is CATSRVERGLFSYNEQFF.

The chain joins TRBV4-3 to TRBJ1-4, with D perhaps TRBD1 (5 bases). The germline gives CDR1 LGHNA, CDR2 YSLEER. There are 15 residues in the CDR3. V was cut by 0 bases and J by 5 bases, with 10 bases left in between. The CDR3 sequence is CASSQEHRQNEKLFF. The DNA of the CDR3 is TGCGCCAGCAGCCAAGAACACAGGCAAAATGAAAAACTGTTTTTT.

V and J are TRBV11-2 and TRBJ2-3, with D hard to call. V was cut by 5 bases and J by 0 bases, with 6 bases left in between. The V gene's germline CDR1 is SGHAT and CDR2 FQNNGV. This CDR3 is built from 13 residues. The CDR3 sequence is CASSRSSTDTQYF. The CDR3 DNA reads TGTGCCAGCAGCAGATCTAGCACAGATACGCAGTATTTT.

The rearrangement uses TRBV29-1 and TRBJ1-2; the D gene is possibly TRBD1 (6 bases). The V and J ends lost 7 bases and 1 base respectively, with 25 bases between them. From germline, CDR1 is SQVTM and CDR2 ANQGSEA. The CDR3 length is 17 residues. The CDR3 reads CSAGLVQGRQFNYGYTF. The CDR3 nucleotides read TGCAGCGCTGGATTAGTACAGGGACGACAGTTTAACTATGGCTACACCTTC.

The CDR3 reads CASNQAEGGFEQYF. The CDR3 DNA reads TGTGCCAGCAACCAGGCCGAGGGCGGGTTCGAGCAGTACTTC. This chain connects TRBV28 to TRBJ2-7; D possibly corresponds to TRBD2 (5 bases). In germline, CDR1 is MDHEN, CDR2 SYDVKM. This CDR3 contains 14 residues. With 7 bases removed from V and 6 bases from J, the gap between germline ends came to 19 bases.

The chain joins TRBV5-1 to TRBJ1-3, with unresolved D. Germline values: CDR1 SGHRS, CDR2 YFSETQ. The CDR3 spans 16 residues. V was shortened by 3 bases and J by 4 bases, with 17 bases between the two germline ends. The CDR3 DNA reads as TGCGCCAGCAGCTCCCTCGTAGCGGGCATCGGAAACACCATATATTTT. Residues: CASSSLVAGIGNTIYF. The variable domain in full, with the rest retrieved from reference TRBV5-1 and TRBJ1-3, is KAGVTQTPRYLIKTRGQQVTLSCSPISGHRSVSWYQQTPGQGLQFLFEYFSETQRNKGNFPGRFSGRQFSNSRSEMNVSTLELGDSALYLCASSSLVAGIGNTIYFGEGSWLTVV.

The V call is TRBV30, the J call TRBJ2-3; 14 nucleotides match TRBD2. CDR1 and CDR2 (germline): GTSNPN, SVGIG (reference sequence). The CDR3 spans 14 residues. V was pared by 7 bases and J by 6 bases, with 6 bases of the junction left unmatched. CDR3 nucleotide sequence: TGTGCCTATAGACTAGCGGGAGGGACGGATACGCAGTATTTT. Translating it yields CAYRLAGGTDTQYF. The full variable domain, with the rest looked up from reference TRBV30 and TRBJ2-3, is SQTIHQWPATLVQPVGSPLSLECTVEGTSNPNLYWYRQAAGRGLQLLFYSVGIGQISSEVPQNLSASRPQDRQFILSSKKLLLSDSGFYLCAYRLAGGTDTQYFGPGTRLTVL.

The V call is TRBV2, the J call TRBJ1-5; 12 bases agree with TRBD1. Germline CDR1 reads SNHLY; CDR2 reads FYNNEI. There are 14 residues in the CDR3. V was pared by 6 bases and J by 7 bases, with 4 bases of the junction left unmatched. The DNA for the CDR3 is TGTGCCAGCAGGGGACAGGGGGCGGGACAGCCCCAGCATTTT. It encodes CASRGQGAGQPQHF.

V is TRBV6-5 and J is TRBJ1-1; 9 bases are shared with TRBD1. V lost 5 bases to trimming and J lost 0 bases; unmatched junction nucleotides: 4. This CDR3 is built from 15 residues. Germline-derived CDR1 and CDR2 are MNHEY and SVGAGI. The CDR3 spells CASSRQGGLNTEAFF. The CDR3 nucleotides read TGTGCCAGCAGTCGACAGGGGGGTTTGAACACTGAAGCTTTCTTT.

This rearrangement joins TRBV4-2 to TRBJ2-3, with 8 bases lining up with TRBD2. Losses at the gene ends were 0 bases for V and 0 bases for J; bases not matched to a gene: 8. Germline CDR1 LGHNA, CDR2 YNFKEQ. The CDR3 is 18 amino acids. The CDR3 loop is CASSQDLLAGSSTDTQYF. The CDR3 DNA reads TGTGCCAGCAGCCAAGATCTCCTAGCGGGCTCTAGCACAGATACGCAGTATTTT.

The chain has TRBV6-4 and TRBJ1-5; D is uncertain. The CDR3 covers 13 residues. V gave up 5 bases and J gave up 5 bases, with 10 bases separating them. CDR1 and CDR2 (germline): MRHNA, SNTAGT. For the CDR3, the DNA is TGTGCCAGCAGTTCAGACGGAGATCAGCCCCAGCATTTT. Protein product: CASSSDGDQPQHF.

The J gene is TRBJ1-1, the V gene TRBV18, with D perhaps matching TRBD1 (6 bases). The CDR3 spans 16 residues. V was trimmed by 4 bases and J by 1 base, leaving 16 bases between them. Looked up from germline, CDR1 is KGHSH and CDR2 is LQKENI. This chain's CDR3 is CASSRQDAAANTEAFF. The CDR3, as DNA: TGTGCCAGCTCACGACAGGATGCCGCCGCGAACACTGAAGCTTTCTTT.

In DNA, the CDR3 is TGTGCCAGTAGTAGGGCGGAGAATCAGCCCCAGCATTTT. This sequence encodes CASSRAENQPQHF. The chain joins TRBV19 to TRBJ1-5; unclear D gene. This CDR3 has 13 residues. The V end was cut by 4 bases, the J end by 4 bases, with 8 bases between. Germline loops: CDR1 LNHDA, CDR2 SQIVND (reference sequence).